This T cell receptor beta chain was recovered during a study of blood T cell repertoires in COVID-19 (dated by TCRdb to 2020 to 2022). About the study as a whole: Samples covering the acute and convalescent phases of COVID-19 were provided by collaborators in the United States, Italy and Spain. The prospective study material was composed of cDNA or gDNA derived from T cells, B-cell-depleted T cells, or PBMCs. The samples were drawn from the first 160 participants of the ongoing ImmuneRACE study and from roughly 1,300 subjects provided by 6 global collaborators. The repertoires were released in a freely available public database meant as a resource for research on the immune response to SARS-CoV-2. Subjects who had been exposed to COVID-19, were actively infected with it, or had recovered from it provided the deeply sampled blood TCRbeta repertoires that made up the dataset. A de-identified subject ID, COVID-19 status, age in years and sex were almost always included in the sample metadata. Where HLA class I and class II types were available, the types were taken from metadata supplied by the sample provider, not from assay-based typing. The research as a whole found: The quantity of clinical and demographic metadata differed by source and by participant and was supplied without curation.

Via the germline V gene, CDR1 is SQVTM and CDR2 ANQGSEA. For this chain, trimming is 4 bases at the V end and 9 bases at the J end, and the number of junction bases without a gene match is 9. The CDR3 covers 15 residues, taking in both the cysteine and the phenylalanine. Here the CDR3 DNA is all that survives: 45 bases in frame from base 1. Samples from volunteer blood donors who had recovered from COVID-19 were contributed by a second Seattle source. The collaborating institutions used their own protocols to collect whole blood in K2EDTA tubes. For TCRbeta analysis, collaborators shipped samples as frozen whole blood, isolated PBMCs, or DNA extracted from either of those sample types. Details on this clone: Its antigen specificity is not known. Base qualities are not at hand, and no much larger clone is one base apart.

TCRbeta CDR3 regions were amplified from genomic DNA using the immunoSEQ Assay, a bias-controlled multiplex PCR. In the paper's pipeline: The number of nucleated cells in each sample was estimated by amplification of reference gene primers within the assay. To quantify the absolute abundance of each unique TCRbeta CDR3 rearrangement, sequence reads were collapsed and filtered. For each sample, productive Simpson clonality was calculated by taking the square root of Simpson's diversity index across productive rearrangements. TCRdb re-hosts the immuneACCESS table, in-frame sequences only. Its copies lack some clones; in the studies checked, an unresolved V gene accounts for under half of them, and the cause for the rest is not known. Clone size and the V and J calls come from that table; the DNA yielded D and trimming. The sample has about 270,000 clones on record, about 80% of them singletons. The top ten constitute around 10% of the sample.

This TCR came from a woman in her 50s who had recovered from COVID-19. The sequencing sample was made of peripheral blood. The chain uses TRBV29-1 and TRBJ1-6, with 10 bases in between that match TRBD1. The CDR3 reads CSVGEGTGVGSPLHF. The nucleotide sequence is given as TGCAGCGTTGGAGAAGGGACAGGGGTAGGTTCACCCCTCCACTTT.